This T cell receptor (beta chain) was captured by sequencing in a study of regulatory T cells in long-lasting Graves disease. Across the study: Patients newly diagnosed with Graves' had been on antithyroid drugs for under 3 months. Study-level findings and limits: Persistent Graves' disease cases displayed lower TCR diversity than newly diagnosed ones. Between persistent patients, 2,500 to 3,500 public clonotypes were shared, exceeding the approximately 990 shared between new patients.

Time point specified: newly diagnosed GD, antithyroid drugs for less than 3 months. Construction of the TCR library relied on RNA isolated from PBMCs. V lost 6 bases and J 1 base, leaving 10 bases between the germline ends. This CDR3 is 14 amino acids long. From germline, CDR1 is MGHDK and CDR2 SYGVNS. To make TCR beta libraries, researchers used iRepertoire HTBI primers and Arm-PCR of CDR3 regions. Each CDR3 protein is one row after TCRdb ran MiXCR on the multiplex PCR reads. The table has about 440,000 distinct CDR3 sequences, 15% seen once. This clonotype occurred many times. The antigen remains undetermined. These data were also filed under a second study, of T cells in Graves' hyperthyroidism and ophthalmopathy. That work states: With a median lead of 6.5 months before onset, the model predicted ophthalmopathy.

Sequences were derived from peripheral blood mononuclear cells (PBMCs), sampled at new diagnosis, from a patient treated with antithyroid drugs. V and J are TRBV25-1 and TRBJ2-1; TRBD1 or TRBD2 may be the D gene (6 bases each). The receptor was isolated from a woman in her 30s with Graves disease. CDR3 in amino acids: CASRKGGSYNEQFF. For the CDR3, the DNA is TGTGCCAGCAGGAAAGGGGGGTCCTACAATGAGCAGTTCTTC.